This is a list of T cell receptor beta chains from one sample in a study of blood T cell repertoires in COVID-19. Profiling relied on immunoSEQ multiplex PCR, and the TCRdb table lists in-frame clones only, not all of them. The data hold 150,000 to 200,000 clones, with 83% observed a single time. Source material: peripheral blood. These receptors all stem from a human donor in a cohort sampled during active COVID-19. The CDR3 runs from the conserved cysteine through the conserved F or W. A D gene is named only where the DNA matches it firmly. Size is omitted from some rows. Given values are once, few, many or a class for expanded clones.

clone size	D gene	V gene	J gene	CDR3 DNA	CDR3 protein
once	-	TRBV5-6	TRBJ1-2	TGTGCCAGCTCGGGGGGAGACTATGGCTACACCTTC	CASSGGDYGYTF
-	-	TRBV7-3	TRBJ1-2	TGTGCCAGCAGCACCCCCTCGAGGGAGAATAAGGATGGCTACACCTTC	CASSTPSRENKDGYTF
-	-	TRBV10-3	TRBJ1-3	TGTGCCATCAGTGTACAGGGAATGGGAAACACCATATATTTT	CAISVQGMGNTIYF
-	TRBD2	TRBV3-1/TRBV3-2	TRBJ2-7	TGTGCCAGCAGCCCCCGTCCACTAGCGGGGGGAGAGCAGTACTTC	CASSPRPLAGGEQYF
-	TRBD1	TRBV19	TRBJ2-3	TGTGCCACCAAGGGACAGGGGGAGAGGGGGAACACAGATACGCAGTATTTT	CATKGQGERGNTDTQYF
-	-	TRBV6-2/TRBV6-3	TRBJ2-6	TGTGCCAGCAGTTACTTGGCATCTGGGGCCAACGTCCTGACTTTC	CASSYLASGANVLTF
few	-	TRBV11-2	TRBJ1-1	TGTGCCAGCAGCTTAGTGGCTGTCTACGCAGGATTGAACACTGAAGCTTTCTTT	CASSLVAVYAGLNTEAFF
-	TRBD2	TRBV7-2	TRBJ2-3	TGTGCCAGCAGCTTAGTTGGTAGCGGGGGGCGGCGCACAGATACGCAGTATTTT	CASSLVGSGGRRTDTQYF
-	TRBD2	TRBV29-1	TRBJ2-1	TGCAGCGTTGATCGACTAGCGGGAGGGAAAGGGCAGGATTACAATGAGCAGTTCTTC	CSVDRLAGGKGQDYNEQFF
-	-	TRBV19	TRBJ2-7	TGTGCCAGTAGTATAGTGAGTTCCCCATCCTACGAGCAGTACTTC	CASSIVSSPSYEQYF
-	TRBD1	TRBV5-6	TRBJ2-2	TGTGCCAGCAGACCGACAGGGGAAGGAACCGGGGAGCTGTTTTTT	CASRPTGEGTGELFF
-	-	TRBV20-1	TRBJ1-2	TGCAGTGCCAAGGGCGGGTTGGAAGACACCTTC	CSAKGGLEDTF
-	-	TRBV25-1	TRBJ2-6	TGTGCCAGCAGTGAATATGGGAAGGGAGGCTCCGGGGCCAACGTCCTGACTTTC	CASSEYGKGGSGANVLTF
-	-	TRBV7-2	TRBJ2-2	TGTGCCAGCAGCGCCGGGACTCCCCCAGGGGAGCTGTTTTTT	CASSAGTPPGELFF
-	-	TRBV7-8	TRBJ2-7	TGTGCCAGCAGTTCAGGGGTTGAGCAGTACTTC	CASSSGVEQYF
-	TRBD2	TRBV11-2	TRBJ2-7	TGTGCCAGCAGCTTCAGCGGGGGCCGCAACGAGCAGTACTTC	CASSFSGGRNEQYF
once	TRBD1	TRBV7-9	TRBJ2-5	TGTGCCAGCAGCCCACCACCGACCGGGACAGGGGGCCTTGGGGAGACCCAGTACTTC	CASSPPPTGTGGLGETQYF
-	TRBD2	TRBV6-4	TRBJ2-1	TGTGCCAGCAGTGACCTCCCTAGCGGGGGACACAATGAGCAGTTCTTC	CASSDLPSGGHNEQFF
-	-	TRBV10-1	TRBJ1-2	TGCGCCAGCAGTGAGAGGAGGAACTATGGCTACACCTTC	CASSERRNYGYTF
-	-	TRBV19	TRBJ2-7	TGTGCCAGTAGTATTGAGGACTCCTACGAGCAGTACTTC	CASSIEDSYEQYF
-	TRBD2	TRBV7-6	TRBJ2-2	TGTGCCAGCAGCTTAGCGGCTAGCGGGATCACCGGGGAGCTGTTTTTT	CASSLAASGITGELFF
-	-	TRBV6-5	TRBJ2-3	TGTGCCAGCAGTTACTCAGGGGGAGATACGCAGTATTTT	CASSYSGGDTQYF
-	TRBD1	TRBV3-1/TRBV3-2	TRBJ1-6	TGTGCCAGCAGCCAGCAAAAAAGGACTACAGGGGGATACGATAATTCACCCCTCCACTTT	CASSQQKRTTGGYDNSPLHF
-	TRBD1	TRBV5-6	TRBJ2-1	TGTGCCAGCAGCCCAAACACAGGGGTCAATGAGCAGTTCTTC	CASSPNTGVNEQFF
many	-	TRBV28	TRBJ1-2	TGTGCCAGCAGTTCACCCACGAGGGCCAACTATGGCTACACCTTC	CASSSPTRANYGYTF
-	TRBD2	TRBV5-4	TRBJ2-7	TGTGCCAGCAGCTTGGATCTAGCGGGGGGGCCCCACGAGCAGTACTTC	CASSLDLAGGPHEQYF
-	TRBD1	TRBV19	TRBJ1-2	TGTGCCAGTAGTCGGCAGGGGGCGGTCGGCTACACCTTC	CASSRQGAVGYTF
-	-	TRBV24-1	TRBJ2-6	TGTGCCACCGGCAGGGCTGGGGCCAACGTCCTGACTTTC	CATGRAGANVLTF
-	-	TRBV12-3/TRBV12-4	TRBJ1-5	TGTGCCAGCAGATTCGGGGTCAATCAGCCCCAGCATTTT	CASRFGVNQPQHF
few	-	TRBV11-2	TRBJ1-1	TGTGCCAGCAGCCCAATCCAGGGCCGCGGTGAAGCTTTCTTT	CASSPIQGRGEAFF
-	-	TRBV6-2/TRBV6-3	TRBJ1-6	TGTGCCAGCAGTTACGGGTCGGACTCTTCACCCCTCCACTTT	CASSYGSDSSPLHF
-	-	TRBV19	TRBJ2-7	TGTGCCAGTAGTATAAGACAGGCCCCCTACGAGCAGTACTTC	CASSIRQAPYEQYF
-	TRBD2	TRBV24-1	TRBJ2-3	TGTGCCACCAGTTTGGCGGGAGCAGATACGCAGTATTTT	CATSLAGADTQYF
-	TRBD2	TRBV6-5	TRBJ2-7	TGTGCCAGCAGACCCGCACACGTAGCGGGGTACGAGCAGTACTTC	CASRPAHVAGYEQYF
-	-	TRBV24-1	TRBJ1-5	TGTGCCACCCAAGATCCAGGGGGCAATCAGCCCCAGCATTTT	CATQDPGGNQPQHF
-	TRBD1	TRBV2	TRBJ1-5	TGTGCCAGCACGGGACAGGGGGTGGGGGAGAATCAGCCCCAGCATTTT	CASTGQGVGENQPQHF
-	TRBD2	TRBV7-2	TRBJ2-3	TGTGCCAGCAGCTTAAAAGCGGGAGGAACAGATACGCAGTATTTT	CASSLKAGGTDTQYF
-	-	TRBV5-1	TRBJ2-1	TGCGCCAGCAGCTTGGACGGAGCCTACAATGAGCAGTTCTTC	CASSLDGAYNEQFF
few	TRBD1	TRBV6-2/TRBV6-3	TRBJ2-7	TGTGCCAGCAGTTACGGACAGGGCTCCTACGAGCAGTACTTC	CASSYGQGSYEQYF
-	-	TRBV5-8	TRBJ1-5	TGTGCCAGCAGCTTGGGGACTTATAGCAATCAGCCCCAGCATTTT	CASSLGTYSNQPQHF
-	-	TRBV24-1	TRBJ2-3	TGTGCCACCAGTGATTTAGGTGAGGTGAGAGCGCAGTATTTT	CATSDLGEVRAQYF
few	-	TRBV3-1/TRBV3-2	TRBJ1-6	TGTGCCAGCAGCCTAGAGTGGCAGTCAGATTCACCCCTCCACTTT	CASSLEWQSDSPLHF
-	-	TRBV18	TRBJ1-5	TGTGCCAGCTCAAGCGGGACACCGAGCCAGCCCCAGCATTTT	CASSSGTPSQPQHF
-	-	TRBV5-1	TRBJ2-2	TGCGCCAGCAGCTCGACAGGAAACACCGGGGAGCTGTTTTTT	CASSSTGNTGELFF
-	-	TRBV9	TRBJ2-5	TGTGCCAGCAGCGTAGTTCCCGGGAGCCAAGAGACCCAGTACTTC	CASSVVPGSQETQYF